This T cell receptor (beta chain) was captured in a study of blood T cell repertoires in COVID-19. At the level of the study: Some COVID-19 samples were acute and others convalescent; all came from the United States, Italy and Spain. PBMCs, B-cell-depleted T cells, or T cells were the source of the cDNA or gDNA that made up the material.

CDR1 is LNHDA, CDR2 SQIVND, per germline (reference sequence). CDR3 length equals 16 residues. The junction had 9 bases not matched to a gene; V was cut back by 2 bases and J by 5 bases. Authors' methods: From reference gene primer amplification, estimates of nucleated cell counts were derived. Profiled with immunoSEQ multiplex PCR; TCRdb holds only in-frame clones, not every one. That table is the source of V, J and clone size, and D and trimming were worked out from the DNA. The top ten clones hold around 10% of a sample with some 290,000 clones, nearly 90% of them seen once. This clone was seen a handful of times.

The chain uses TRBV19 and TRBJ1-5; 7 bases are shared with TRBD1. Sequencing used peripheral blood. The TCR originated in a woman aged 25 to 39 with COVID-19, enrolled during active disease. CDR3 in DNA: TGTGCCAGTAGTATACAGACACAGGGGTGGTATCAGCCCCAGCATTTT. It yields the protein CASSIQTQGWYQPQHF.